In its sample, the clone carrying this TCR beta chain was seen once. Antigen: not known. An end of the junction does not agree with germline; a read error may underlie this. Investigators sought sequencing depths of between 1 in 200,000 and 1 in 1 million T cells. Only in-frame clones appear in the TCRdb table, and some are missing; sequencing was by immunoSEQ multiplex PCR. The data contain more than 200,000 clones, around 70% of them singletons. The record originates from a study of cytotoxic CD8 clonotypes in ibrutinib-treated CLL. Study in general: The patients, about a dozen relapsed/refractory and about 14 treatment-naive, included about 18 who were IGHV unmutated. Study-level points and caveats: Public clonotypes, found uncommonly, either contracted or stayed stable on treatment. Upon ibrutinib response clonality rose, and upon progression it fell back toward baseline.

This sequence originates from a human donor with chronic lymphocytic leukemia. Source: PBMCs, taken after 24 months of ibrutinib treatment.

CDR3 region: CASREDRTGVNFLGTEAFF. CDR3 coding DNA: TGTGCCAGCAGAGAAGATAGGACGGGGGTTAACTTTCTCGGCACTGAAGCTTTCTTT. The genes are TRBV6-1 and TRBJ1-1; D may be TRBD1 (5 bases). The germline V gene encodes CDR1 MNHNS and CDR2 SASEGT. The CDR3 is 19 residues long.